The rows below give T cell receptor beta chains drawn from one sample of a study of T cell responses to AZD1222 COVID-19 vaccine. Measured with immunoSEQ multiplex PCR; TCRdb has only the in-frame clones, and not every one. The sample holds 120,000 to 150,000 clones, around 91% seen once. The source was peripheral blood, collected on day 0 of AZD1222 vaccination. The receptors were sampled from an adult in good health. CDR3s include the opening cysteine and the closing phenylalanine or tryptophan. A D gene is named only where the DNA matches it firmly. Clone size is given for some rows only: seen once, a few or many times, or a class if the clone is expanded.

NA,TRBJ2-1,TRBV11-3,TRBD2,TGTGCCAGCAGCCCTCCAGCGGGGGAGGCCAATGAGCAGTTCTTC,CASSPPAGEANEQFF
NA,TRBJ1-6,TRBV27,TRBD1,TGTGCCAGCAGCAGACACCTCGATAATCAGGGGGTAAATTCACCCCTCCACTTT,CASSRHLDNQGVNSPLHF
NA,TRBJ1-2,TRBV19,NA,TGTGCCAGTAGTATGGTACAGTTTAACTATGGCTACACCTTC,CASSMVQFNYGYTF
NA,TRBJ2-7,TRBV7-2,NA,TGTGCCAGCAGCGGCCCGATAGTCGGTTACGAGCAGTACTTC,CASSGPIVGYEQYF
NA,TRBJ2-7,TRBV2,NA,TGTGCCAGCAGTGAAGGGACAGTCTACGAGCAGTACTTC,CASSEGTVYEQYF
NA,TRBJ1-2,TRBV7-6,TRBD1,TGTGCCAGCAGCCGAGGACCCCCCACAGGGGGCCAAGGCTACACCTTC,CASSRGPPTGGQGYTF
NA,TRBJ1-3,TRBV9,NA,TGTGCCAGCAGCGTAGGTGGGGGAAACACCATATATTTT,CASSVGGGNTIYF
NA,TRBJ2-3,TRBV5-1,TRBD2,TGCGCCAGCAGCTTGGCGGCTAGCGGGAGGGCCGGAGTCACAGATACGCAGTATTTT,CASSLAASGRAGVTDTQYF
NA,TRBJ2-7,TRBV7-2,TRBD1,TGTGCCAGCAGCTTGACAGGGGGCTACGAGCAGTACTTC,CASSLTGGYEQYF
NA,TRBJ2-2,TRBV7-8,NA,TGTGCCAGCAGCCCAAGCGGATCGAACACCGGGGAGCTGTTTTTT,CASSPSGSNTGELFF
NA,TRBJ1-1,TRBV12-3/TRBV12-4,NA,TGTGCCAGCAGTTTAAGAGGGTATGAAGCTTTCTTT,CASSLRGYEAFF
NA,TRBJ2-3,TRBV7-2,NA,TGTGCCAGCAGCTTGGAAGGGTGGACAGATACGCAGTATTTT,CASSLEGWTDTQYF
NA,TRBJ1-6,TRBV28,NA,TGTGCCAGCAGCCCTGACAATTCACCCCTCCACTTT,CASSPDNSPLHF
NA,TRBJ2-7,TRBV11-2,NA,TGTGCCAGCAGGGGCGTCAGAACAGACTACGAGCAGTACTTC,CASRGVRTDYEQYF
once,TRBJ1-5,TRBV19,NA,TGTGCCAGTAGTATATTGTTCGGGCTCGTAAATCAGCCCCAGCATTTT,CASSILFGLVNQPQHF
NA,TRBJ2-7,TRBV25-1,NA,TGTGCCAGCAGTGATCCCAGCGGGTTCGACTACGAGCAGTACTTC,CASSDPSGFDYEQYF
NA,TRBJ1-1,TRBV18,NA,TGTGCCAGCTCACCAGGGGTTGAAGCTTTCTTT,CASSPGVEAFF
NA,TRBJ1-2,TRBV6-2/TRBV6-3,NA,TGTGCCAGCAGTTACACTAACTATGGCTACACCTTC,CASSYTNYGYTF
NA,TRBJ1-5,TRBV7-9,NA,TGTGCCAGCAGCTTATCTGGGGGCAATCAGCCCCAGCATTTT,CASSLSGGNQPQHF
NA,TRBJ2-5,TRBV7-2,NA,TGTGCCAGCACGCCACAGTCCGGCCAAGAGACCCAGTACTTC,CASTPQSGQETQYF
once,TRBJ2-7,TRBV6-1,NA,TGTGCCAGCAGTGAAGGCGGCAGAGGCTCCTACGAGCAGTACTTC,CASSEGGRGSYEQYF
NA,TRBJ2-3,TRBV28,NA,TGTGCCAGCAGTTTATTGGTTGGGACTAGCACAGATACGCAGTATTTT,CASSLLVGTSTDTQYF
NA,TRBJ1-1,TRBV11-2,TRBD1,TGTGCCAGCAGTCCGCCGGGACAGATGAACACTGAAGCTTTCTTT,CASSPPGQMNTEAFF
NA,TRBJ2-6,TRBV7-3,NA,TGTGCCAGCAGCCTACAGGGAGATGGGGCCAACGTCCTGACTTTC,CASSLQGDGANVLTF
NA,TRBJ1-6,TRBV21-1,NA,TGTGCCAGCAGCATAAAGAAAAAGGGTGGGTCACCCCTCCACTTT,CASSIKKKGGSPLHF
NA,TRBJ1-2,TRBV19,TRBD1,TGTGCCACCACCGCGGACAGGGTGATCGGCTACACCTTC,CATTADRVIGYTF
NA,TRBJ2-1,TRBV29-1,NA,TGCAGCGTTGAAGAGGGTGGGAGCTCCTACAATGAGCAGTTCTTC,CSVEEGGSSYNEQFF
NA,TRBJ2-3,TRBV24-1,NA,TGTGCCACCAGTGATCCTCAGACCACGCAGTATTTT,CATSDPQTTQYF
NA,TRBJ1-1,TRBV7-2,NA,TGTGCCAGCAGCTTAGCACCACAGGGAGGAACTGAAGCTTTCTTT,CASSLAPQGGTEAFF
NA,TRBJ2-7,TRBV4-3,NA,TGCGCCAGCAGCCAGATCGGCACTGGGCGGGATTTCTTCGAGCAGTACTTC,CASSQIGTGRDFFEQYF
NA,TRBJ1-1,TRBV19,TRBD1,TGTGCCAGTAGTATGGGGACAGGGAGGAACACTGAAGCTTTCTTT,CASSMGTGRNTEAFF
NA,TRBJ1-1,TRBV19,NA,TGTGCCAGTAGCACGCCAGGGTTGAGCACTGAAGCTTTCTTT,CASSTPGLSTEAFF
NA,TRBJ1-4,TRBV21-1,NA,TGTGCCAGCAGCAAAGTGGGACATAATGAAAAACTGTTTTTT,CASSKVGHNEKLFF
NA,TRBJ2-3,TRBV6-5,TRBD1,TGTGCCAGCAGTTACGGGACAGAACCGAGCACAGATACGCAGTATTTT,CASSYGTEPSTDTQYF
NA,TRBJ2-1,TRBV9,NA,TGTGCCAGCAGCCTCGGGGCTCCCATCTCCTACAATGAGCAGTTCTTC,CASSLGAPISYNEQFF
NA,TRBJ1-3,TRBV19,NA,TGTGCCAGTAGTACCGCGCTTGAGTTAGGGTACTCTGGAAACACCATATATTTT,CASSTALELGYSGNTIYF
few,TRBJ1-2,TRBV7-3,NA,TGTGCCAGCAGCCCCGAGAGGGGGACTAACTATGGCTACACCTTC,CASSPERGTNYGYTF
NA,TRBJ2-5,TRBV7-3,NA,TGTGCCAGCAGCCCCCTTCCGGGGGAAGGGGAGACCCAGTACTTC,CASSPLPGEGETQYF
NA,TRBJ1-6,TRBV7-8,TRBD1,TGTGCCAGCAGGGGAACAGGGGACCCCTATAATTCACCCCTCCACTTT,CASRGTGDPYNSPLHF
NA,TRBJ2-4,TRBV18,NA,TGTGCCAGCTCACCCTGGGGTGTAGCCAAAAACATTCAGTACTTC,CASSPWGVAKNIQYF
NA,TRBJ2-2,TRBV7-9,TRBD2,TGTGTCTCCGGGTCTAGCGGGAGGGCCGAGAACACCGGGGAGCTGTTTTTT,CVSGSSGRAENTGELFF
NA,TRBJ2-6,TRBV6-5,NA,TGTGCCAGCAGTTACAGGTCGGGGGCCAACGTCCTGACTTTC,CASSYRSGANVLTF
NA,TRBJ2-2,TRBV6-4,TRBD1,TGTGCCAGCAGTAAGGACAGGGCGGCCGGGGAGCTGTTTTTT,CASSKDRAAGELFF
few,TRBJ1-1,TRBV6-5,TRBD1,TGTGCCAGCAGGTTAAGGACAGGGCGCACTGAAGCTTTCTTT,CASRLRTGRTEAFF
NA,TRBJ2-7,TRBV3-1/TRBV3-2,TRBD1,TGTGCCAGCAGCCAAAAACAGGGGGCCGGGATTCAATACGAGCAGTACTTC,CASSQKQGAGIQYEQYF
NA,TRBJ1-2,TRBV7-9,TRBD1,TGTGCCAGCAGCTTCAGTTGGGGACAGGGGACGGTTGGTAACTATGGCTACACCTTC,CASSFSWGQGTVGNYGYTF
NA,TRBJ2-3,TRBV19,TRBD2,TGTGCCAGTAGTATGGGCGGGAGGGCTGATACGCAGTATTTT,CASSMGGRADTQYF
few,TRBJ2-5,TRBV3-1/TRBV3-2,TRBD1,TGTGCCAGCAGCCCTCCAGGGGGACAGCAAGAGACCCAGTACTTC,CASSPPGGQQETQYF
NA,TRBJ1-6,TRBV10-1,TRBD1,TGCGCCAGCAGTGAGTCGACGGGACAGGTCTATTCACCCCTCCACTTT,CASSESTGQVYSPLHF
NA,TRBJ1-1,TRBV4-3,TRBD1,TGCGCCAGCAGCCAAGAAGCGAGGACAGGGGAGACTGAAGCTTTCTTT,CASSQEARTGETEAFF
NA,TRBJ1-2,TRBV3-1/TRBV3-2,NA,TGTGCCAGCAGCCAAGGGGGGAACTATGGCTACACCTTC,CASSQGGNYGYTF
NA,TRBJ1-1,TRBV18,NA,TGTGCCAGCTCACCCCTTCAGGCAGGCTCGAACACTGAAGCTTTCTTT,CASSPLQAGSNTEAFF